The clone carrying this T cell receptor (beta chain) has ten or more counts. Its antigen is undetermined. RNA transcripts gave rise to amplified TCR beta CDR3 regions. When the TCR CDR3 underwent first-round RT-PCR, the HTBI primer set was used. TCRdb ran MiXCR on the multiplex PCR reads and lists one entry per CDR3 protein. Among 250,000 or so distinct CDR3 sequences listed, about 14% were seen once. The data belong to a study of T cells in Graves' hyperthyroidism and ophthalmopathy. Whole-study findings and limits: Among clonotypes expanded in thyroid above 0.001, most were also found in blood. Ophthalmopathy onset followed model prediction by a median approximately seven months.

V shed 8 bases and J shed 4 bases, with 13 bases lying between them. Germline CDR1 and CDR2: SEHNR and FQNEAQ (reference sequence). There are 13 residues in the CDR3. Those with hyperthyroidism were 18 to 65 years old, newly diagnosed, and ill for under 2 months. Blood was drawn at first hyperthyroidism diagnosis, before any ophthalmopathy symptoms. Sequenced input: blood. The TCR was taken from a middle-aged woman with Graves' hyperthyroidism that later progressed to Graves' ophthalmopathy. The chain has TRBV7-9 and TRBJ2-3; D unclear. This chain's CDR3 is CASGTPAADTQYF. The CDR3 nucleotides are TGTGCCAGCGGAACCCCTGCGGCAGATACGCAGTATTTT.